The sequence of this TCR beta chain was determined in a study of beta chain features in type 1 diabetes. Study background: Patients shared similar age, gender and cell yields with healthy donors.

Trimming cost V 0 bases and J 8 bases; bases outside gene matches: 5. The CDR3 has 14 amino acids. Germline V lookup: CDR1 LGHNA, CDR2 YSLEER. Study-wide points: The study found moderately but significantly shorter TCRB CDR3s in all four CD4+ subsets of Type 1 diabetes patients.

The isolated RNA, all of it, was reverse transcribed, so expressed TCRB transcripts were what got sequenced. Profiled with immunoSEQ multiplex PCR; TCRdb holds only in-frame clones, not every one. This sample carries about 400,000 clones, 10% to 15% of them seen once, and the ten largest clones take 0.008% to 0.011%. This clone was observed a handful of times. The antigen is undetermined. The chain links TRBV4-3 to TRBJ1-2; TRBD1 aligns across 8 bases. Sequenced sample: naive CD4+ T cells from blood. The clonotype comes from a woman younger than 30 with type 1 diabetes. CDR3 in DNA: TGCGCCAGCAGCCAAGATCCAGGGGGCGGCGGCTACACCTTC. Amino acid sequence: CASSQDPGGGGYTF.